This TCR beta chain was recovered during a study of cytomegalovirus exposure and HLA in healthy donors. The PCR was carried out with 60 Vbeta primers and 13 Jbeta primers. Measured with immunoSEQ multiplex PCR; TCRdb has only the in-frame clones, and not every one. This table has 85,000 to 130,000 clones, 71% appearing once. V lost 4 bases and J 4 bases, leaving 20 bases between the germline ends. Germline-derived CDR1 and CDR2 are LGHNA and YNFKEQ. The CDR3 is 17 residues long. The receptor's source is a female donor in good health and CMV-seronegative. The chain is built from TRBV4-2 and TRBJ2-1; D may be TRBD2 (7 bases). Material for sequencing was PBMCs. DNA for the CDR3: TGTGCCAGCAGCCCATTCAGGGGAGAGGGGGGGTACAATGAGCAGTTCTTC. Its protein is CASSPFRGEGGYNEQFF.